Listed below are T cell receptor beta chains from one sample, sequenced in a study of somatic mutations in cytotoxic T cells in rheumatoid arthritis. TCRdb's table, derived via immunoSEQ multiplex PCR, lists solely in-frame clones and lacks some. In the table there are 9,000 or so clones, more than 75% of which are singletons. Sequencing used CD8+ T cells sorted from blood. The receptors come from an adult with rheumatoid arthritis. The CDR3 runs from the conserved cysteine through the conserved F or W. Clone size is given for some rows only: seen once, a few or many times, or a class if the clone is expanded.

abundance | v_gene | CDR3aa
. | TRBV27 | CASSLTGVEQFF
. | TRBV9 | CASSVLGTDNYGYTF
. | TRBV6-4 | CASSDSAGGHTDTQYF
. | TRBV15 | CATSRGPPNRYGYTF
. | TRBV7-9 | CASRGQNTEAFF
. | TRBV7-9 | CASQEDNSPLHF
few | TRBV28 | CASSLERSGTEAFF
. | TRBV9 | CASSETGGYNEKLFF
. | TRBV11-3 | CASSLTGSEGTDTQYF
. | TRBV6-5 | CASSRTPMGYGYTF
few | TRBV6-5 | CASSYSNTEAFF
. | TRBV19 | CASSIRPVDFTDTQYF
. | TRBV19 | CASSKARGSNLNYNEQFF
. | TRBV28 | CASSLTGADFGGYGYTF
. | TRBV7-3 | CASSSLSTDTQYF
few | TRBV19 | CATRVAYEQYF
. | TRBV15 | CATSRRGETQYF
. | TRBV2 | CASRTAGGETQYF
few | TRBV7-3 | CASSLIGTSEQYF
. | TRBV29-1 | CSVRRGDGYTF
once | TRBV30 | CAWLSGFDGELFF
. | TRBV15 | CATSTTRNTEAFF
. | TRBV7-8 | CASSLEHRYNQPQHF
. | TRBV19 | CASSKLGQGYGYTF
. | TRBV10-3 | CAISGPGTGSQSYEQYF
. | TRBV27 | CASSLYSGGGPNNEQFF
. | TRBV27 | CASRVGRGAVTNTEAFF
. | TRBV28 | CASSWGRNPGRVGQETQYF
. | TRBV5-6 | CASSLGASQLFF
. | TRBV5-4 | CASSLAGTYGYTF
. | TRBV9 | CASSAPRGRGLDTQYF
few | TRBV7-9 | CASRHRDRGGYTF
. | TRBV5-6 | CASSGRGANWAGELFF
. | TRBV19 | CASSFGGITEAFF
. | TRBV5-5 | CASSLDRWANYGYTF
. | TRBV4-2 | CASSQEGGAQITDTQYF
. | TRBV19 | CASSLRTSGSYEQYF
. | TRBV6-5 | CASRSGSAYNEQFF
. | TRBV11-3 | CASSPRTALNTGELFF
once | TRBV7-2 | CASSLGRGVRGKNIQYF
. | TRBV11-2 | CASSLGVRGTDTQYF
. | TRBV30 | CAWTRGNYGYTF
. | TRBV28 | CASTFRGTSYYNEQFF
. | TRBV28 | CASSFGGQGMDTQYF
. | TRBV4-3 | CASSQEAGGSYNEQFF
. | TRBV4-1 | CASSQDGTATGELFF
. | TRBV7-9 | CASSETGGPMSDTQYF
few | TRBV2 | CASTTSQATNEKLFF
. | TRBV7-3 | CASSTVLGSFNEKLFF
. | TRBV19 | CASSITTGGEETQYF